The sequence of this T cell receptor (beta chain) was determined in a study of blood T cell repertoires in COVID-19. Study in general: Samples representing acute and convalescent COVID-19 were sourced from the United States, Italy and Spain. Nucleic acid was either cDNA or gDNA, and it came from T cells, B-cell-depleted T cells, or PBMCs.

Per germline, CDR1 SGHRS and CDR2 YFSETQ. The CDR3 loop spans 16 amino acids. J gave up 0 bases and V 0 bases, and 3 bases lay outside the gene matches. As handled by the study authors: Nucleated cell counts were estimated from reference gene primer amplification. The protocol was immunoSEQ multiplex PCR, while the TCRdb copy is restricted to in-frame clones and leaves out a portion. Clone size and the V and J calls come from that table; the DNA yielded D and trimming. The repertoire has around 100,000 clones, approximately 87% of them found once; the top ten carry roughly 13%. The chain links TRBV5-1 to TRBJ2-1; 7 nucleotides agree with TRBD2. Sequences were obtained from peripheral blood. The sequence was collected from a human donor in a cohort sampled during active or convalescent COVID-19. The CDR3 DNA follows: TGCGCCAGCAGCTTGGGCGGGGGTAACTCCTACAATGAGCAGTTCTTC. Protein product: CASSLGGGNSYNEQFF.